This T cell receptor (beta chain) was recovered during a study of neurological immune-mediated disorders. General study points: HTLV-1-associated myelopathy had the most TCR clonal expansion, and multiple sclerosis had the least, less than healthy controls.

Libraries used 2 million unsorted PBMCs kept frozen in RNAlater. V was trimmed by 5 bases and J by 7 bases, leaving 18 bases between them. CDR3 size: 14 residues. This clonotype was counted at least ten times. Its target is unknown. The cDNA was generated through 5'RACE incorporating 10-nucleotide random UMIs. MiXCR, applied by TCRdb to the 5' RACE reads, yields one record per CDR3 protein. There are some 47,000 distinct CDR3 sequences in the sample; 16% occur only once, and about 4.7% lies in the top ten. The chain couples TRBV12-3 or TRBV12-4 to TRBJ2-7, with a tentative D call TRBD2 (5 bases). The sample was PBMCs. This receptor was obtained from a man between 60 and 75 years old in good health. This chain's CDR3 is CASSPPDGRVEQYF. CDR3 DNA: TGTGCCAGCAGTCCTCCCGACGGGCGGGTGGAGCAGTACTTC.